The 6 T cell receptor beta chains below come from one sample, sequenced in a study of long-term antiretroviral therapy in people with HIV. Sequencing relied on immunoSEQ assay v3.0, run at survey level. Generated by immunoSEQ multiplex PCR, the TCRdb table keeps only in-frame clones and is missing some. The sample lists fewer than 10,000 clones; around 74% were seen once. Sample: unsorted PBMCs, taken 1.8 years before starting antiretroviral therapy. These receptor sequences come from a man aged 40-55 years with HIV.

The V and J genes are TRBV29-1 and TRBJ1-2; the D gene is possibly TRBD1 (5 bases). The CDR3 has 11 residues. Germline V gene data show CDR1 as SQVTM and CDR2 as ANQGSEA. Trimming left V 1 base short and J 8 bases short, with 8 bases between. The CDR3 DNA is TGCAGCGTTGAAGGGACAAGAGGCTACACCTTC. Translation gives CSVEGTRGYTF.

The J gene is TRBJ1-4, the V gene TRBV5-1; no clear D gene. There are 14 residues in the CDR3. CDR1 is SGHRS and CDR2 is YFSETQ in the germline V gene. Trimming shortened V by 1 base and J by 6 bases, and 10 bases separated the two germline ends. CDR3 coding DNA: TGCGCCAGCAGCTTGATCGGGAGGGATGAAAAACTGTTTTTT. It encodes CASSLIGRDEKLFF.

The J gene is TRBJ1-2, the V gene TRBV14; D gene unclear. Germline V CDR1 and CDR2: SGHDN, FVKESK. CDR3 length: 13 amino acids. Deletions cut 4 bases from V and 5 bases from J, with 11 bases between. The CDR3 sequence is CASSRTEGYGYTF. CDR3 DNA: TGTGCCAGCAGCCGGACGGAAGGGTATGGCTACACCTTC.

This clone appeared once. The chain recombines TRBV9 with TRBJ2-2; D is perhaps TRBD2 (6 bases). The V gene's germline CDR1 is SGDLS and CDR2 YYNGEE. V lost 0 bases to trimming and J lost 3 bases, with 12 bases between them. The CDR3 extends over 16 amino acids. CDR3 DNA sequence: TGTGCCAGCAGCGTAGGGACTATTCCCTACACCGGGGAGCTGTTTTTT. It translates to CASSVGTIPYTGELFF.

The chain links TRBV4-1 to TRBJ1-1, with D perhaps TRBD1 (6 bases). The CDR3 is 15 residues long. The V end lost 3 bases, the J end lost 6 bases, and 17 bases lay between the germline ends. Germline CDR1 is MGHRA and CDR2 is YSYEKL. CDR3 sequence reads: CASSHLGHLSPEAFF. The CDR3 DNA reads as TGCGCCAGCAGCCATCTGGGACACCTGAGTCCTGAAGCTTTCTTT.

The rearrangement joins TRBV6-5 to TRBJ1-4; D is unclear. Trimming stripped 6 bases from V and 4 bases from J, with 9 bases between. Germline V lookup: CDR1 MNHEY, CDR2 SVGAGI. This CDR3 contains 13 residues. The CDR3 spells CASSPRINEKLFF. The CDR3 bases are TGTGCCAGCAGCCCCCGAATTAATGAAAAACTGTTTTTT.